This TCR beta chain was recovered during a study of early T cells in non-severe SARS-CoV-2 infection. Study-level background: Sequenced bulk RNA came from whole blood that was unsorted, and chains were unpaired.

This clonotype has more than one count but fewer than ten. What it binds is not known. Study-wide results and caveats: Private and CD4 specificities were missed by VDJdb matching, which favored anti-spike CD8 responses.

cDNA molecules, individually, were tagged with unique molecular identifiers. TCRdb itself ran the 5' RACE reads through MiXCR, one entry per CDR3 protein. The top ten clones hold around 3% of a sample with about 110,000 distinct CDR3 sequences, roughly 12% of them seen once. Per the germline V gene, CDR1 is LGHDT and CDR2 is YNNKEL (reference sequence). V dropped 3 bases and J dropped 5 bases, with 8 bases sitting between them. The CDR3 loop spans 13 amino acids. Sample: whole blood. The TCR sequence derives from an adult who was a healthcare worker with PCR-confirmed SARS-CoV-2 infection or an uninfected control (not recorded which). The chain joins TRBV3-1 to TRBJ2-1, with D uncertain. CDR3 in DNA: TGTGCCAGCAGCCATTTAGGGAACAATGAGCAGTTCTTC. Encoded protein: CASSHLGNNEQFF.